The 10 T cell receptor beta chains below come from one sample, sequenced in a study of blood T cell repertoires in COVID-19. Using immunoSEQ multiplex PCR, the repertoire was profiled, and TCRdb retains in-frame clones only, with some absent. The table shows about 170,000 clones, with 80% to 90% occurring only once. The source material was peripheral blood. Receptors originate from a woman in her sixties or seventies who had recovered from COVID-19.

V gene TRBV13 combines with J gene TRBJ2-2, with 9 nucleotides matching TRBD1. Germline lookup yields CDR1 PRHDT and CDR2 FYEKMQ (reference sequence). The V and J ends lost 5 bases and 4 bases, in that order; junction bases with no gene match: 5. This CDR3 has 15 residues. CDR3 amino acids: CASSQTGGFTGELFF. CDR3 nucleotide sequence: TGTGCCAGCAGCCAAACAGGGGGCTTCACCGGGGAGCTGTTTTTT.

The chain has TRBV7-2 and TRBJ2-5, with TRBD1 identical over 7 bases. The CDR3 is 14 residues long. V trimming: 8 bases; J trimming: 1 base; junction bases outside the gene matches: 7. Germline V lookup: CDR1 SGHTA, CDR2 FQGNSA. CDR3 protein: CASAGAGGQETQYF. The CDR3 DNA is TGTGCCAGCGCCGGGGCAGGGGGCCAAGAGACCCAGTACTTC.

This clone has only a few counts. CDR3: CASSPETSGGAGNEQFF. Written as DNA, the CDR3 is TGTGCCAGCTCACCGGAGACTAGCGGGGGGGCAGGTAATGAGCAGTTCTTC. This rearrangement joins TRBV18 to TRBJ2-1, with 14 bases aligning to TRBD2. Germline lookup yields CDR1 KGHSH and CDR2 LQKENI. Losses at the gene ends were 3 bases for V and 7 bases for J; bases not matched to a gene: 8. This CDR3 region has 17 residues. The whole variable domain, filled in from reference TRBV18 and TRBJ2-1, reads NAGVMQNPRHLVRRRGQEARLRCSPMKGHSHVYWYRQLPEEGLKFMVYLQKENIIDESGMPKERFSAEFPKEGPSILRIQQVVRGDSAAYFCASSPETSGGAGNEQFFGPGTRLTVL.

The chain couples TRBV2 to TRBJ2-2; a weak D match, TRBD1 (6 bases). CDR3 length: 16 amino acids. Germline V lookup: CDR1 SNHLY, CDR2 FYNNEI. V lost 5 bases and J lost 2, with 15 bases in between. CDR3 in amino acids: CASSPQGLKNTGELFF. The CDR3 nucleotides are TGTGCCAGCAGTCCCCAGGGGCTAAAAAACACCGGGGAGCTGTTTTTT.

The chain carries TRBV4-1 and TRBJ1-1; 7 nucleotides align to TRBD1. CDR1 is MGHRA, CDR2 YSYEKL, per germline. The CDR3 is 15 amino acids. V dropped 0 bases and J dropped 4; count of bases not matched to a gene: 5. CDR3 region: CASSQDFSGGTEAFF. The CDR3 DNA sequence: TGCGCCAGCAGCCAAGATTTTTCAGGGGGCACTGAAGCTTTCTTT.

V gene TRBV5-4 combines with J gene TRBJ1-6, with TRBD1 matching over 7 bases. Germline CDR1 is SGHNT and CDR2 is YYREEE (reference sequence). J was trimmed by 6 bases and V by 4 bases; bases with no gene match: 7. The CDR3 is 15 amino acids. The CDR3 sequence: CASSRGTDPNSPLHF. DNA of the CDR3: TGTGCCAGCAGCCGCGGGACAGACCCTAATTCACCCCTCCACTTT.

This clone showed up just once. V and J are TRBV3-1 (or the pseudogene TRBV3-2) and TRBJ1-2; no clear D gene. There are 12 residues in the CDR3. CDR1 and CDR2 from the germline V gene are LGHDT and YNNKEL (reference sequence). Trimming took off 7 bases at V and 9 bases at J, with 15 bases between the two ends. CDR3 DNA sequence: TGTGCCAGCACCCTGGACGGGGATCGCTACACCTTC. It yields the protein CASTLDGDRYTF.

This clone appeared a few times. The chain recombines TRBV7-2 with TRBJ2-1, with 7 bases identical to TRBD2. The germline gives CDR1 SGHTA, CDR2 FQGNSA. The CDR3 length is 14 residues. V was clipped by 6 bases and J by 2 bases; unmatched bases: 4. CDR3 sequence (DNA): TGTGCCAGCAGGGGGGGAGGGGCCTACAATGAGCAGTTCTTC. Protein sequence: CASRGGGAYNEQFF.

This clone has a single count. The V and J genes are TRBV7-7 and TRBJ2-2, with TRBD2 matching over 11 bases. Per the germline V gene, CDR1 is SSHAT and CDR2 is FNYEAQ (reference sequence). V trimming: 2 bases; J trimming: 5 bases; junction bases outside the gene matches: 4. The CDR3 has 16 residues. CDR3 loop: CASSLTPSGRTGELFF. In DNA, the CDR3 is TGTGCCAGCAGCTTAACTCCTAGCGGGAGGACCGGGGAGCTGTTTTTT.

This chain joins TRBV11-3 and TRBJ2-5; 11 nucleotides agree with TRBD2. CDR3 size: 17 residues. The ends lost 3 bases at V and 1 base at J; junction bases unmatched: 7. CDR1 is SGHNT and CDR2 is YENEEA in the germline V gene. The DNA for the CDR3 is TGTGCCAGCAGCTTGGGACTAGCGGCCATACCCCAAGAGACCCAGTACTTC. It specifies CASSLGLAAIPQETQYF. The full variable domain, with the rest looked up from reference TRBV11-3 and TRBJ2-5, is EAGVVQSPRYKIIEKKQPVAFWCNPISGHNTLYWYLQNLGQGPELLIRYENEEAVDDSQLPKDRFSAERLKGVDSTLKIQPAELGDSAVYLCASSLGLAAIPQETQYFGPGTRLLVL.